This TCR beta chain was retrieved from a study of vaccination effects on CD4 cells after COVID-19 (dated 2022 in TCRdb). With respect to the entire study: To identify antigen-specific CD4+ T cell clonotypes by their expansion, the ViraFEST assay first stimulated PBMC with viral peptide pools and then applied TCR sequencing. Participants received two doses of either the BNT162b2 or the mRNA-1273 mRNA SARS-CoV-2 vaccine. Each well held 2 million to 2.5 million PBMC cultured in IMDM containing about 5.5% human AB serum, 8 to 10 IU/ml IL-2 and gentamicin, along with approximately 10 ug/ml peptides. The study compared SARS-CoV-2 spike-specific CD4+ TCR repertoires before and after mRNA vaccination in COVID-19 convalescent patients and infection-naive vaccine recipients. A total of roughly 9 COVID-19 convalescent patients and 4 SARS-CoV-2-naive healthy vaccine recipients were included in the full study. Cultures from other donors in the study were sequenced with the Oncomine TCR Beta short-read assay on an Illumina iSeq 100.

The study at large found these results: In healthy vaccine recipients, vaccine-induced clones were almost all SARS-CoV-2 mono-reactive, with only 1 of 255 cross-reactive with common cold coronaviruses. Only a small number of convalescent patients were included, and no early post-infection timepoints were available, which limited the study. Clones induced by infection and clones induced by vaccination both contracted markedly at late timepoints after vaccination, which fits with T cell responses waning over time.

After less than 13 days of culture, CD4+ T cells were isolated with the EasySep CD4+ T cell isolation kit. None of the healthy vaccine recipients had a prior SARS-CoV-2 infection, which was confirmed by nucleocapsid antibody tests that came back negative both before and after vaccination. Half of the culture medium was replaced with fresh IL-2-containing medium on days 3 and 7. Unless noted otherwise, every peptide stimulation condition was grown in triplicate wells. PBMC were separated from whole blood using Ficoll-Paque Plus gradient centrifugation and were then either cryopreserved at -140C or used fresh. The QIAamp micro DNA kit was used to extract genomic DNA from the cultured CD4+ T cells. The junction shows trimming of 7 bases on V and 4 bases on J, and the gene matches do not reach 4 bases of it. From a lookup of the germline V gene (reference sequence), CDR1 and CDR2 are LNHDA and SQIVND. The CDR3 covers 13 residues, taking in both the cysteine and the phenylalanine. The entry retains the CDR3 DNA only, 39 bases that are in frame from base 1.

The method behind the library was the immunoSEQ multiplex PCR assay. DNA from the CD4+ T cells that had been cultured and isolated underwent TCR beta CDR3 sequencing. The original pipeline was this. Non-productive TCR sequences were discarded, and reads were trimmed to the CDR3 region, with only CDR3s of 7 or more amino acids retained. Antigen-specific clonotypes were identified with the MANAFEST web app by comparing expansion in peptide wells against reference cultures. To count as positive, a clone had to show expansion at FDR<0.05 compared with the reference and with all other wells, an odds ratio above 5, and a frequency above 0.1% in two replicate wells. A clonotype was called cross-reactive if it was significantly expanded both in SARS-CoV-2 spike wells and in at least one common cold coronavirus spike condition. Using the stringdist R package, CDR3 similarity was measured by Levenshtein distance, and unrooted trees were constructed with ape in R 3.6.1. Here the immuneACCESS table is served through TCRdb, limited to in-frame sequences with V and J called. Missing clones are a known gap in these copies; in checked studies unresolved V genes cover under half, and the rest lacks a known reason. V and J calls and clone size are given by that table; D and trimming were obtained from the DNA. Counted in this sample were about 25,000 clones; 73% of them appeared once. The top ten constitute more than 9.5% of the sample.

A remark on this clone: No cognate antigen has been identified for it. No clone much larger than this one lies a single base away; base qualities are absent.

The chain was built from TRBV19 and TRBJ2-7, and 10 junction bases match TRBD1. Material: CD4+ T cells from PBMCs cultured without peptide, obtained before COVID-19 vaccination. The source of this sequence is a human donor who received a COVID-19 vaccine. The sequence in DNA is TGTGCCAGTACGGGACAGGGGAGGTACGAGCAGTACTTC. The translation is CASTGQGRYEQYF.